These 16 T cell receptor beta chains share one sample of origin, sequenced in a study of early T cells in non-severe SARS-CoV-2 infection (dated by TCRdb to the early 2020s). The library was built by means of 5' RACE. The sequencer was a NextSeq 500. TCRdb passed the public sequencing reads through fastp at Q25 and MiXCR, retaining productive beta sequences. For every CDR3 protein sequence, its rows merge into one entry that carries the most common genes and DNA. The sample table holds about 67,000 distinct CDR3 sequences, of which more than 9% were seen once. The ten largest clonotypes hold 3.5% to 4% of the sample. Sequencing used whole blood. The receptors here all came from an adult who was a healthcare worker with PCR-confirmed SARS-CoV-2 infection or an uninfected control (not recorded which).

This clonotype occurred many times. The chain couples TRBV6-5 to TRBJ2-2; D perhaps matches TRBD2 (6 bases). CDR3 length equals 15 residues. CDR1 MNHEY and CDR2 SVGAGI come from the germline V gene. Trimming shortened V by 0 bases and J by 4 bases, and 9 bases separated the two germline ends. The CDR3 region is CASSYSLAATGELFF. The DNA of the CDR3 is TGTGCCAGCAGTTACTCTTTAGCGGCCACCGGGGAGCTGTTTTTT.

This clonotype was detected many times. The chain has TRBV28 and TRBJ2-7; D call uncertain. The V end lost 6 bases, the J end lost 0 bases, and 12 bases lay between the germline ends. CDR1 MDHEN and CDR2 SYDVKM come from the germline V gene. The CDR3 contains 14 residues. In DNA form, the CDR3 reads TGTGCCAGCAGAGGCAAATGGGTCTCCTACGAGCAGTACTTC. Translation: CASRGKWVSYEQYF.

The chain joins TRBV7-9 to TRBJ2-3; D is tentatively TRBD1 or TRBD2 (5 bases each). With 5 bases removed from V and 7 bases from J, the gap between germline ends came to 10 bases. This CDR3 is 12 amino acids long. Germline V gene sequence: CDR1 SEHNR, CDR2 FQNEAQ (reference sequence). For the CDR3, the DNA is TGTGCCAGCAGCCGGGACGCTTATACGCAGTATTTT. It is translated as CASSRDAYTQYF.

This clonotype was found many times. V usage is TRBV10-2 and J usage is TRBJ1-1; maybe TRBD1 (6 bases). With 6 bases removed from V and 5 bases from J, the gap between germline ends came to 13 bases. The CDR3 contains 13 residues. Germline CDR1 and CDR2: WSHSY and SAAADI. Here the CDR3 DNA reads TGCGCCAGCAGGAGAGGGGGAGGAACTGAAGCTTTCTTT. Its protein product is CASRRGGGTEAFF.

There are many counts of this clonotype. The chain links TRBV6-1 to TRBJ1-2; tentatively, D is TRBD1 (6 bases). Germline V gene lookup returns CDR1 MNHNS and CDR2 SASEGT. V was clipped by 6 bases and J by 7 bases, with 15 bases between them. This CDR3 is 13 amino acids long. As DNA, the CDR3 is TGTGCCAGCAGGGATCAGCCAGGGGTTGGCTACACCTTC. It is translated as CASRDQPGVGYTF.

This clonotype occurred a few times. The rearrangement joins TRBV7-2 to TRBJ2-3; 7 bases are shared with TRBD2. The CDR3 has 14 residues. V shed 5 bases and J 4 bases; nucleotides not matched to a gene: 6. Germline V gene data show CDR1 as SGHTA and CDR2 as FQGNSA. CDR3 bases: TGTGCCAGCAGCCAAGGACTAGGGCCAGATACGCAGTATTTT. Translating gives CASSQGLGPDTQYF.

This clonotype appeared many times. The V and J genes are TRBV11-3 and TRBJ2-5; 7 nucleotides agree with TRBD2. V lost 2 bases, J lost 5 bases, and 11 bases stayed unmatched. CDR3 length: 16 amino acids. The V gene's germline CDR1 is SGHNT and CDR2 YENEEA. The CDR3 nucleotides are TGTGCCAGCAGCTTATCCCCGGGGGGACTCCGGGAGACCCAGTACTTC. This codes for CASSLSPGGLRETQYF.

A few counts support this clonotype. The rearrangement links TRBV6-6 to TRBJ2-7; D gene uncertain. Between the trimmed V and J ends, which lost 4 bases and 6 bases, there was a span of 10 bases. Germline lookup yields CDR1 MNHNY and CDR2 SVGAGI (reference sequence). The CDR3 is made up of 12 amino acids. Here the CDR3 DNA reads TGTGCCAGCAGTTCTTCCTCGGGCGAGCAGTACTTC. Its protein is CASSSSSGEQYF.

This clonotype came up a few times. One end of the junction varies from germline; a read error may be responsible. The rearrangement joins TRBV6-2 or TRBV6-3 to TRBJ2-7; D gene ambiguous. CDR1 and CDR2 (germline): MNHEY, SVGEGT. The CDR3 totals 13 residues. The CDR3 spells CASSLPVPYEQYF. CDR3 nucleotides: TGTGCCAGCAGCCTTCCTGTACCCTATGAGCAGTACTTC.

In its sample, this clonotype was seen many times. The V gene is TRBV3-1, the J gene TRBJ1-1, with TRBD1 identical over 9 bases. The CDR3 length is 13 residues. CDR1 is LGHDT and CDR2 is YNNKEL in the germline V gene (reference sequence). Trimming cost V 1 base and J 14 bases; bases outside gene matches: 8. CDR3 residues: CASSQVPGQGFFF. The CDR3 DNA sequence: TGTGCCAGCAGCCAAGTGCCGGGACAGGGCTTCTTCTTT.

The table lists this clonotype with many counts. This rearrangement joins TRBV19 to TRBJ2-3; 9 bases fit TRBD1. This CDR3 is 13 amino acids long. The germline CDR1 and CDR2 sequences are LNHDA and SQIVND (reference sequence). V trimming: 5 bases; J trimming: 5 bases; junction bases outside the gene matches: 2. In DNA, the CDR3 is TGTGCCAGTAGTGGGACAGGGCGAGATACGCAGTATTTT. It yields the protein CASSGTGRDTQYF.

This clonotype was seen repeatedly, ten times or more. The chain is built from TRBV7-2 and TRBJ2-3; 7 bases fit TRBD2. The CDR3 has 16 amino acids. V lost 1 base, J lost 3 bases, and 7 bases stayed unmatched. The V gene's germline CDR1 is SGHTA and CDR2 FQGNSA. The CDR3 DNA is TGTGCCAGCAGCTTAGATAGCGGGCGGAGGACAGATACGCAGTATTTT. Protein sequence: CASSLDSGRRTDTQYF.

In its sample, this clonotype was seen a few times. CDR3 sequence (DNA): TGTGCCAGCAGGCCCGGGACTAGCGGCAATGAGCAGTTCTTC. Its protein is CASRPGTSGNEQFF. The rearrangement joins TRBV7-3 to TRBJ2-1, with 11 nucleotides matching TRBD2. V was pared by 6 bases and J by 6 bases, with 4 bases of the junction left unmatched. This CDR3 contains 14 residues. Looked up from germline, CDR1 is SGHTA and CDR2 is FQGTGA.

This clonotype showed up many times. The genes are TRBV30 and TRBJ1-2; D is possibly TRBD1 (5 bases). The V gene's germline CDR1 is GTSNPN and CDR2 SVGIG (reference sequence). V lost 5 bases, J lost 4 bases, and 14 bases lay in between. This CDR3 has 13 residues. The CDR3 DNA sequence: TGTGCCTGGGGGGACGGTTTTTTCTATGGCTACACCTTC. Its protein product is CAWGDGFFYGYTF.

The rearrangement links TRBV19 to TRBJ2-1; D unresolved. Germline CDR1 and CDR2: LNHDA and SQIVND (reference sequence). V gave up 3 bases and J gave up 4 bases, with 13 bases separating them. CDR3 length: 15 amino acids. The CDR3: CASSINSGVYNEQFF. CDR3 in DNA: TGTGCCAGTAGTATTAACTCGGGCGTTTACAATGAGCAGTTCTTC. Full variable domain (missing parts from reference TRBV19 and TRBJ2-1): DGGITQSPKYLFRKEGQNVTLSCEQNLNHDAMYWYRQDPGQGLRLIYYSQIVNDFQKGDIAEGYSVSREKKESFPLTVTSAQKNPTAFYLCASSINSGVYNEQFFGPGTRLTVL.

The genes are TRBV6-6 and TRBJ2-7; TRBD1 matches at 11 bases. Trimming at V came to 7 bases and at J to 5 bases, leaving 4 bases not matched to a gene. Germline V gene sequence: CDR1 MNHNY, CDR2 SVGAGI (reference sequence). This CDR3 has 13 amino acids. CDR3 sequence reads: CASIGQGANEQYF. DNA of the CDR3: TGTGCCAGCATTGGACAGGGGGCTAACGAGCAGTACTTC.